This entry is about one TCR beta chain. The CDR3 is 12 amino acids. Germline V gene sequence: CDR1 MNHEY, CDR2 SVGAGI. Trimming removed 6 bases at V and 4 bases at J, with 9 bases between. This sample is part of a study of shared clonotypes between healthy human individuals. Assay: immunoSEQ multiplex PCR; the TCRdb copy retains only in-frame clones and omits some. Among roughly 680,000 clones listed, around 70% were seen once. The sample was memory CD4+ T cells sorted from blood. The sample's subset: CD45RA-negative fraction. This chain connects TRBV6-5 to TRBJ1-1; D is ambiguous. This TCR derives from a woman aged 30 to 39 in good health. CDR3 protein: CASSALGTEAFF. The CDR3 coding sequence is TGTGCCAGCAGCGCTCTAGGCACTGAAGCTTTCTTT.